This T cell receptor (beta chain) was recovered during a study of T cell repertoires in cytomegalovirus infection. Overall study context: Matching HLA type and CMV infection were both indicated by public TCR beta signatures.

General study findings and limits: HLA-C-restricted CMV clonotypes gave the most frequent clonotype in two of eight donors. Individuals carrying CMV plus the relevant HLA were identified by cumulative frequency of public TCR beta families.

The germline CDR1 and CDR2 sequences are SGHVS and FQNEAQ. The V and J ends lost 5 bases and 6 bases respectively, with 13 bases between them. The CDR3 is 14 residues long. This clonotype was picked up a small number of times. Its antigen remains unidentified. A single record per CDR3 protein comes from TCRdb applying MiXCR to the reads. The sample carries approximately 150,000 distinct CDR3 sequences, approximately 17% recorded once. The rearrangement links TRBV7-8 to TRBJ2-2, with D possibly TRBD1 on 5 matching bases. This clonotype was obtained from a human donor in good health (CMV status not recorded). Some clones in this sample may be carry-over from other donors' samples. The sample consisted of CD8+ T cells from PBMCs. CDR3 sequence (DNA): TGTGCCAGCAGCACAGGACGGATGTCCGGGGAGCTGTTTTTT. It codes for CASSTGRMSGELFF.